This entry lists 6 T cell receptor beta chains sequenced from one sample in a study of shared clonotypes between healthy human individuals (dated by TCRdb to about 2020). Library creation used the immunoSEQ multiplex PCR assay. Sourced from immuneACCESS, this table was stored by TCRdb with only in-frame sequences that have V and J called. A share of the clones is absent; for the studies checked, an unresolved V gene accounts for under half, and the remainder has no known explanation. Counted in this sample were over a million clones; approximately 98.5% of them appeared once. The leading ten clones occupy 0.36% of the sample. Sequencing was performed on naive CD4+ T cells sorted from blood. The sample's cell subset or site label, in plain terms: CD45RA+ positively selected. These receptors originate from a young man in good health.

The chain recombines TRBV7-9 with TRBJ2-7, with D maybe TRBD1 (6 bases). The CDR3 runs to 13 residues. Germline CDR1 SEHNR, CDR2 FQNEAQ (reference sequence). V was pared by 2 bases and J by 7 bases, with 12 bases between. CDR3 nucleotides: TGTGCCAGCAGCTTATACAGGGATAGTGAGCAGTACTTC. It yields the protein CASSLYRDSEQYF.

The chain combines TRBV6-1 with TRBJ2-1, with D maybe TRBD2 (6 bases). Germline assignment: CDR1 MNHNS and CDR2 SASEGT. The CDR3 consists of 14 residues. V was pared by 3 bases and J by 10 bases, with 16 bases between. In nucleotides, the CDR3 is TGTGCCAGCAGTGACACGGCTCCGGGAGAGGAGCAGTTCTTC. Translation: CASSDTAPGEEQFF.

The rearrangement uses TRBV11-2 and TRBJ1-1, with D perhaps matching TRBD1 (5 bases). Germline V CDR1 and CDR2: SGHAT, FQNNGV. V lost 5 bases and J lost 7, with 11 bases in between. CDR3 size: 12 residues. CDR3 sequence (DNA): TGTGCCAGCAGCCAGGGCCGGAGTGAAGCTTTCTTT. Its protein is CASSQGRSEAFF.

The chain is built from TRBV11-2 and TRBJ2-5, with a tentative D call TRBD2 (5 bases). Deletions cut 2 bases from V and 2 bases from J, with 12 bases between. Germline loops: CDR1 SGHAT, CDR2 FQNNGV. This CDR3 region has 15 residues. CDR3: CASSLSTGGQETQYF. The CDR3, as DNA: TGTGCCAGCAGCTTATCCACCGGCGGGCAAGAGACCCAGTACTTC.

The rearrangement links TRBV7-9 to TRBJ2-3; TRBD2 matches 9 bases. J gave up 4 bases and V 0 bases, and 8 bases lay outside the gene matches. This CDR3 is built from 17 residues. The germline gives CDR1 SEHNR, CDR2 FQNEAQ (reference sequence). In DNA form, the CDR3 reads TGTGCCAGCAGCTTAGCAGCGGGAGGAACCCCCCCAGATACGCAGTATTTT. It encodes CASSLAAGGTPPDTQYF.

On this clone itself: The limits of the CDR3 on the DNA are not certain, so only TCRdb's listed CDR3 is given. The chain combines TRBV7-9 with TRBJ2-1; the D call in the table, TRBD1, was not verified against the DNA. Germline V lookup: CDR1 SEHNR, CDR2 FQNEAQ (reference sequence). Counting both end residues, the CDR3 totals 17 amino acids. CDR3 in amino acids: CASSFGPGQGNINEQFF.